A single sample is the source of the 8 T cell receptor beta chains below, sequenced in a study of T-cell reconstitution after alpha-beta-depleted transplantation in children. This sample's TCRbeta library carried unique molecular identifier barcodes. TCRdb independently ran MiXCR on the PCR reads; one entry per CDR3 protein. This sample has around 370,000 distinct CDR3 sequences, with 10% to 13% found just once. This specimen was PBMCs from the stem cell graft donor, taken from the stem cell graft. Receptor source: a human donor who donated a stem cell graft to a child with acute lymphoblastic leukemia.

The chain uses TRBV7-2 and TRBJ2-2, with D maybe TRBD2 (6 bases). The V end lost 5 bases, the J end lost 1 base, and 8 bases lay between the germline ends. This CDR3 contains 14 residues. CDR1 and CDR2 from the germline V gene are SGHTA and FQGNSA. The CDR3 sequence: CASSRGLNTGELFF. CDR3 coding DNA: TGTGCCAGCAGCCGGGGACTGAACACCGGGGAGCTGTTTTTT.

V is TRBV20-1 and J is TRBJ2-1; D is undetermined. This CDR3 is 14 amino acids long. Trimming stripped 6 bases from V and 6 bases from J, with 18 bases between. Germline V gives CDR1 DFQATT, CDR2 SNEGSKA (reference sequence). The CDR3, as DNA: TGCAGTGCCCACCCCAGACTCACGGTCAATGAGCAGTTCTTC. It yields the protein CSAHPRLTVNEQFF.

The chain carries TRBV7-8 and TRBJ1-5; D remains ambiguous. Deletions cut 1 base from V and 4 bases from J, with 14 bases between. The CDR3 sequence is 16 residues long. CDR1 is SGHVS, CDR2 FQNEAQ, per germline. The CDR3 spells CASSLGGTQRNQPQHF. In DNA, the CDR3 is TGTGCCAGCAGCTTAGGTGGCACCCAACGGAATCAGCCCCAGCATTTT.

This clonotype was picked up a small number of times. V is TRBV7-3 and J is TRBJ2-1; TRBD2 matches at 11 bases. CDR3 size: 15 residues. J gave up 6 bases and V 5 bases, and 6 bases lay outside the gene matches. Germline lookup yields CDR1 SGHTA and CDR2 FQGTGA. The chain's CDR3 is CASSIGTSGFNEQFF. In DNA, the CDR3 is TGTGCCAGCAGCATCGGGACTAGCGGTTTCAATGAGCAGTTCTTC.

In its sample, this clonotype was seen many times. This chain uses TRBV29-1 with TRBJ2-7, with 7 positions matching TRBD2. This CDR3 has 14 amino acids. CDR1 is SQVTM and CDR2 is ANQGSEA in the germline V gene. The ends lost 4 bases at V and 0 bases at J; junction bases unmatched: 6. Here the CDR3 DNA reads TGCAGCGTTGGACCTAGCGGCCTCTCCTACGAGCAGTACTTC. Its translation is CSVGPSGLSYEQYF.

This clonotype has only a few counts. The J gene is TRBJ2-7, the V gene TRBV13, with TRBD2 identical over 11 bases. The CDR3 has 16 amino acids. Germline loops: CDR1 PRHDT, CDR2 FYEKMQ (reference sequence). V lost 1 base, J lost 3 bases, and 5 bases stayed unmatched. The CDR3 spells CASSLALAGGVYEQYF. CDR3 in DNA: TGTGCCAGCAGCTTAGCCCTAGCGGGGGGTGTCTACGAGCAGTACTTC.

At least ten counts were recorded for this clonotype. The chain has TRBV7-3 and TRBJ2-2, with 7 positions matching TRBD2. CDR1 is SGHTA and CDR2 is FQGTGA in the germline V gene. After removal of 6 bases from V and 1 base from J, the junction contained 11 bases not matched to a gene. The CDR3 consists of 17 residues. The CDR3 coding sequence is TGTGCCAGCAGTCCAAGCAGGACTAGTTTGAACACCGGGGAGCTGTTTTTT. This encodes CASSPSRTSLNTGELFF.

J is TRBJ2-1 and V is TRBV6-2 or TRBV6-3; 16 bases are shared with TRBD2. The CDR3 covers 17 residues. Germline assignment: CDR1 MNHEY and CDR2 SVGEGT. The V segment lost 7 bases and the J segment 2 bases; nucleotides outside the gene matches: 5. The CDR3 loop is CASTGTSGRAAYNEQFF. The CDR3, as DNA: TGTGCCAGCACCGGGACTAGCGGGAGGGCTGCCTACAATGAGCAGTTCTTC.